Listed here are 25 T cell receptor beta chains from one sample, sequenced in a study of CD8+CD57+ T cells in acquired aplastic anemia. Profiles of TCR beta VDJ and CDR3 were generated from a genomic DNA template. TCRdb ran MiXCR on the reads and lists one entry per CDR3 protein. The sample holds about 150,000 distinct CDR3 sequences; 52% are singletons and the top ten take about 12%. It was patients with CD8+CD57+ cell expansion by flow cytometry who were chosen for sequencing. The sample consisted of sorted CD4+, CD8+, or CD8+CD57+ T cells (not recorded which) from PBMCs. Source of these receptors: a human donor with aplastic anemia.

The rearrangement uses TRBV4-1 and TRBJ2-5; 13 bases match TRBD2. This CDR3 region has 16 residues. Losses at the gene ends were 2 bases for V and 5 bases for J; bases not matched to a gene: 5. From germline, CDR1 is MGHRA and CDR2 YSYEKL. CDR3 in amino acids: CASSQSTSGRRETQYF. The CDR3 DNA follows: TGCGCCAGCAGCCAATCGACTAGCGGGAGGCGGGAGACCCAGTACTTC.

This clonotype is a singleton in its sample. This chain links TRBV4-3 with TRBJ2-2, with D possibly being TRBD2 (6 bases). Germline CDR1 is LGHNA and CDR2 is YSLEER. The CDR3 length is 15 residues. The V end was cut by 2 bases, the J end by 4 bases, with 11 bases between. Here the CDR3 reads CASSQKTLATGELFF. The CDR3 DNA reads TGCGCCAGCAGCCAAAAAACACTAGCCACCGGGGAGCTGTTTTTT.

The CDR3 region has the DNA TGCAGTGCTAGAGATCGCGACAGGGGGCCAAAACTGTTTTTT. It yields the protein CSARDRDRGPKLFF. The chain recombines TRBV20-1 with TRBJ1-4, with 10 bases matching TRBD1. In germline, CDR1 is DFQATT, CDR2 SNEGSKA (reference sequence). The CDR3 has 14 residues. J gave up 10 bases and V 0 bases, and 5 bases lay outside the gene matches.

This clonotype was counted a few times. This chain connects TRBV2 to TRBJ2-7; the D gene could be TRBD1 or TRBD2 (7 bases each). Germline CDR1 SNHLY, CDR2 FYNNEI. The ends were cut back, 7 bases at V and 1 base at J, with 17 bases in the middle. This CDR3 is 15 amino acids long. CDR3 sequence (DNA): TGTGCCAGCACTGGGAGGGCAGGGGGATCCTACGAGCAGTACTTC. Translated: CASTGRAGGSYEQYF.

The rearrangement uses TRBV20-1 and TRBJ1-1; no reliable D call. Germline V CDR1 and CDR2: DFQATT, SNEGSKA (reference sequence). This CDR3 is 15 amino acids long. V was cut by 2 bases and J by 1 base, with 14 bases left in between. The CDR3 here is CSARPTKLGNTEAFF. The CDR3 coding sequence is TGCAGTGCTAGACCTACGAAGTTAGGGAACACTGAAGCTTTCTTT.

The count of this clonotype is one. V and J are TRBV7-8 and TRBJ1-1; unclear D gene. V shed 6 bases and J shed 0 bases, with 14 bases lying between them. The CDR3 is 15 residues long. Germline-derived CDR1 and CDR2 are SGHVS and FQNEAQ. CDR3 sequence: CASSSNQAMNTEAFF. The CDR3 coding sequence is TGTGCCAGCAGTTCAAATCAGGCTATGAACACTGAAGCTTTCTTT.

To note about this clonotype: This may stem from a read error, because a much larger clone lies one nucleotide away. CDR3 region: CASSLWGRGVGLAGGQEEAQYF. The CDR3, as DNA: TGTGCCAGCAGCTTATGGGGTAGGGGTGTGGGACTAGCGGGGGGTCAAGAAGAGGCCCAGTACTTC. The chain couples TRBV7-6 to TRBJ2-5; TRBD2 agrees at 15 bases. The CDR3 covers 22 residues. The V gene's germline CDR1 is SGHVS and CDR2 FNYEAQ.

Concerning this clonotype itself: This may be a read error: a much more frequent sequence differs by one nucleotide. The chain is built from TRBV7-8 and TRBJ2-2; 11 bases are a match to TRBD2. The CDR3 is 15 amino acids. The V gene's germline CDR1 is SGHVS and CDR2 FQNEAQ. J gave up 7 bases and V 7 bases, and 8 bases lay outside the gene matches. CDR3 nucleotide sequence: TGTGCCAGCAACTTTAGCGGGGGGGCCGGCGGGGAGCTGTTTTTT. This codes for CASNFSGGAGGELFF. Looking up the rest from reference TRBV7-8 and TRBJ2-2 gives the full variable domain: GAGVSQSPRYKVAKRGQDVALRCDPISGHVSLFWYQQALGQGPEFLTYFQNEAQLDKSGLPSDRFFAERPEGSVSTLKIQRTQQEDSAVYLCASNFSGGAGGELFFGEGSRLTVL.

In its sample, this clonotype was seen once. V and J are TRBV5-1 and TRBJ2-2, with 11 positions matching TRBD1. The junction had 2 bases not matched to a gene; V was cut back by 3 bases and J by 4 bases. There are 15 residues in the CDR3. CDR1 is SGHRS and CDR2 is YFSETQ in the germline V gene. The CDR3 loop is CASSSGTGGTGELFF. CDR3 nucleotide sequence: TGCGCCAGCAGCTCGGGGACAGGGGGCACCGGGGAGCTGTTTTTT.

J is TRBJ2-3 and V is TRBV7-8; TRBD2 agrees at 13 bases. Trimming took 4 bases from V and 3 from J; bases not matched to a gene: 7. The CDR3 covers 17 residues. Germline CDR1 SGHVS, CDR2 FQNEAQ. Here the CDR3 DNA reads TGTGCCAGCAGCTCGGTGCGGACTAGCGGGAGAACAGATACGCAGTATTTT. Its translation is CASSSVRTSGRTDTQYF.

This clonotype has at least ten counts. The chain uses TRBV6-6 and TRBJ2-7, with D unresolved. Germline values: CDR1 MNHNY, CDR2 SVGAGI (reference sequence). The CDR3 is 13 amino acids. Trimming pared 6 bases from V and 0 bases from J, leaving 9 bases between. CDR3 bases: TGTGCCAGCAGCTCCTACGACTCCTACGAGCAGTACTTC. Amino acids: CASSSYDSYEQYF.

With regard to this clonotype: Its ends do not fully match the called genes, so a read error is possible. This chain connects TRBV9 to TRBJ1-2; possible D gene TRBD1, 6 bases. From germline, CDR1 is SGDLS and CDR2 YYNGEE. This CDR3 is 14 amino acids long. The CDR3 region is CASSEGERNYGCTF. The CDR3 DNA sequence: TGTGCCAGCTCCGAGGGGGAGCGGAACTATGGCTGCACCTTC.

This clonotype showed up just a few times. The chain uses TRBV19 and TRBJ2-2; D possibly corresponds to TRBD1 (5 bases). Germline CDR1 reads LNHDA; CDR2 reads SQIVND (reference sequence). This CDR3 spans 13 amino acids. V was trimmed by 10 bases and J by 0 bases, leaving 9 bases between them. This CDR3 reads CAIKQANTGELFF. The CDR3 nucleotides are TGTGCCATCAAACAGGCGAACACCGGGGAGCTGTTTTTT. Full variable domain (remainder filled in from reference TRBV19 and TRBJ2-2): DGGITQSPKYLFRKEGQNVTLSCEQNLNHDAMYWYRQDPGQGLRLIYYSQIVNDFQKGDIAEGYSVSREKKESFPLTVTSAQKNPTAFYLCAIKQANTGELFFGEGSRLTVL.

The gene calls are TRBV20-1 and TRBJ2-7; TRBD2 matches at 9 bases. The CDR3 sequence is 13 residues long. Trimming removed 3 bases from V and 2 bases from J; junction bases left unmatched: 2. CDR1 is DFQATT, CDR2 SNEGSKA, per germline (reference sequence). CDR3 nucleotide sequence: TGCAGTGCTAGGGGCGGGGGGGCCTACGAGCAGTACTTC. Amino acid sequence: CSARGGGAYEQYF.

This clonotype was detected many times. This CDR3 is CASSQENRGDYGYTF. DNA for the CDR3: TGTGCCAGCAGCCAAGAAAACAGGGGTGACTATGGCTACACCTTC. The gene calls are TRBV4-2 and TRBJ1-2; 7 bases agree with TRBD1. V lost 0 bases, J lost 3 bases, and 4 bases stayed unmatched. Per germline, CDR1 LGHNA and CDR2 YNFKEQ. The CDR3 extends over 15 amino acids.

The J gene is TRBJ1-4, the V gene TRBV15; perhaps TRBD1 as D (5 bases). Trimming removed 1 base from V and 3 bases from J, with 9 bases in between. The CDR3 is made up of 15 amino acids. Germline-derived CDR1 and CDR2 are LNHNV and YYDKDF (reference sequence). CDR3 region: CATSRVRDPNEKLFF. As DNA, the CDR3 is TGTGCCACCAGCAGAGTCCGGGACCCTAATGAAAAACTGTTTTTT.

V usage is TRBV19 and J usage is TRBJ2-7, with a possible D match to TRBD1 (6 bases). CDR3 size: 15 residues. The V gene lost 2 bases and the J gene lost 0 bases, with 11 bases spanning the gap. Germline CDR1 reads LNHDA; CDR2 reads SQIVND (reference sequence). The CDR3 sequence is CASSIQPGDSYEQYF. The CDR3 nucleotides are TGTGCCAGTAGTATACAGCCAGGGGACTCCTACGAGCAGTACTTC.

This clonotype appeared many times. The chain links TRBV4-2 to TRBJ2-1, with 10 bases matching TRBD2. Unmatched junction bases numbered 4, after V lost 1 base and J lost 1 base. The CDR3 runs to 17 residues. Germline CDR1 and CDR2: LGHNA and YNFKEQ. CDR3 region: CASSQVPTSGSYNEQFF. As DNA, the CDR3 is TGTGCCAGCAGCCAAGTACCGACTAGCGGGTCCTACAATGAGCAGTTCTTC.

This clonotype was seen many times. The CDR3 reads CASSGENTEAFF. The CDR3 bases are TGTGCCAGCTCAGGAGAGAACACTGAAGCTTTCTTT. The chain is built from TRBV3-1 and TRBJ1-1; no definite D call. CDR1 is LGHDT and CDR2 is YNNKEL in the germline V gene (reference sequence). The CDR3 is 12 amino acids. V lost 8 bases, J lost 1 base, and 8 bases lay in between.

The V gene is TRBV5-4, the J gene TRBJ1-2; tentatively, D is TRBD1 (6 bases). Trimming stripped 4 bases from V and 8 bases from J, with 24 bases between. Germline assignment: CDR1 SGHNT and CDR2 YYREEE (reference sequence). This CDR3 region has 16 residues. CDR3 region: CASSTQTGRETTGYTF. In DNA, the CDR3 is TGTGCCAGCAGCACCCAGACAGGACGGGAGACCACCGGCTACACCTTC.

CDR3: CASSESNREETQYF. In nucleotides, the CDR3 is TGCGCCAGCAGTGAGAGTAACAGGGAAGAGACCCAGTACTTC. V gene TRBV10-2 combines with J gene TRBJ2-5; D may be TRBD1 (6 bases). Germline values: CDR1 WSHSY, CDR2 SAAADI. The CDR3 is 14 amino acids. The ends were cut back, 2 bases at V and 3 bases at J, with 10 bases in the middle.

The rearrangement joins TRBV19 to TRBJ2-3, with D perhaps being TRBD1 or TRBD2 (5 bases each). Trimming pared 4 bases from V and 4 bases from J, leaving 21 bases between. Germline-derived CDR1 and CDR2 are LNHDA and SQIVND (reference sequence). This CDR3 comprises 17 residues. The CDR3 bases are TGTGCCAGTAGTACTTTAATCTCAGGGAGTAGGGCAGATACGCAGTATTTT. It is translated as CASSTLISGSRADTQYF.

This chain joins TRBV20-1 and TRBJ1-2; 9 bases map to TRBD1. The CDR3 is 17 residues long. The V gene end was trimmed by 7 bases and the J gene end by 2 bases; junction bases not matched to a gene: 17. Germline CDR1 reads DFQATT; CDR2 reads SNEGSKA (reference sequence). This chain's CDR3 is CSVPPQQGAPRNYGYTF. The CDR3, as DNA: TGCAGTGTTCCCCCCCAACAGGGGGCCCCTAGGAACTATGGCTACACCTTC.

The J gene is TRBJ2-1, the V gene TRBV7-6; tentatively, D is TRBD1 (6 bases). Looked up from germline, CDR1 is SGHVS and CDR2 is FNYEAQ. With 3 bases removed from V and 4 bases from J, the gap between germline ends came to 7 bases. The CDR3 loop spans 13 amino acids. The CDR3 is CASSFGQYNEQFF. In DNA form, the CDR3 reads TGTGCCAGCAGCTTTGGACAGTACAATGAGCAGTTCTTC. Complete variable domain (other parts from reference TRBV7-6 and TRBJ2-1): GAGVSQSPRYKVTKRGQDVALRCDPISGHVSLYWYRQALGQGPEFLTYFNYEAQQDKSGLPNDRFSAERPEGSISTLTIQRTEQRDSAMYRCASSFGQYNEQFFGPGTRLTVL.

In its sample, this clonotype was seen many times. The rearrangement joins TRBV4-1 to TRBJ1-6; D uncertain. The CDR3 runs 15 residues. Per germline, CDR1 MGHRA and CDR2 YSYEKL. Between the trimmed V and J ends, which lost 2 bases and 8 bases, there was a span of 13 bases. As DNA, the CDR3 is TGCGCCAGCAGCCAAAGGGCCGGCGCAGATTCACCCCTCCACTTT. Protein sequence: CASSQRAGADSPLHF.